This T cell receptor beta chain was observed in a study of memory CD4+ T cells and cytomegalovirus serostatus. Profiled with immunoSEQ multiplex PCR; TCRdb holds only in-frame clones, not every one. Of tens of thousands of clones in the sample, about 75% were seen once. The CDR3 spans 14 residues. The ends were cut back, 7 bases at V and 4 bases at J, with 14 bases in the middle. CDR1 is LNHDA, CDR2 SQIVND, per germline (reference sequence). The sort gate was single viable CD3+CD4+CD8-CD45RO+ cells for memory CD4+ T cells. The sample was memory CD4+ T cells from blood. The clonotype comes from an adult in good health and CMV-seronegative. Some clones in this sample may be carry-over from other donors' samples. This chain links TRBV19 with TRBJ1-5, with D possibly matching TRBD1 (5 bases). In nucleotides, the CDR3 is TGTGCCAGTATGTGGCAGGGTTTGAATCAGCCCCAGCATTTT. Its translation: CASMWQGLNQPQHF.